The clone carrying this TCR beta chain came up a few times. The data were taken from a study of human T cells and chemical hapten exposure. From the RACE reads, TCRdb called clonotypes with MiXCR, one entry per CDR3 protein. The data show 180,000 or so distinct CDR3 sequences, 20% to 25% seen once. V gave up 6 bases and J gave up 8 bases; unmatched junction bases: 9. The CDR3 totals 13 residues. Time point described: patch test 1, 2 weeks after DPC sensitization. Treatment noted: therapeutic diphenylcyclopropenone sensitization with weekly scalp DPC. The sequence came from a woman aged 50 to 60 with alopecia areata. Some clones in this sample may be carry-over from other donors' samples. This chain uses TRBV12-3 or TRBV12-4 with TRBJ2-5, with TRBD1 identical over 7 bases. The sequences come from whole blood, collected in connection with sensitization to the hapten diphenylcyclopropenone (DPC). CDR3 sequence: CASSNRTGETQYF. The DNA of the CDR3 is TGTGCCAGCAGCAACCGGACAGGAGAAACCCAGTACTTC.